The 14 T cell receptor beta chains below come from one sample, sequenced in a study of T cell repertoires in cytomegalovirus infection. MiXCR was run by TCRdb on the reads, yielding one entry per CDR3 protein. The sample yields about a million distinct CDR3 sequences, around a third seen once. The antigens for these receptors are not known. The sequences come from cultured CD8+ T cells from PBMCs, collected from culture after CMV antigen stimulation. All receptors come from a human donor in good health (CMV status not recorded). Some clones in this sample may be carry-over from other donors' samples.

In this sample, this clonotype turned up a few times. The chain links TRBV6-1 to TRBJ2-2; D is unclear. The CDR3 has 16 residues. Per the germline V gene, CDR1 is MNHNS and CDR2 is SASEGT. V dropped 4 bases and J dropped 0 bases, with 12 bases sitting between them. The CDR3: CASSVVQHANTGELFF. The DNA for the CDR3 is TGTGCCAGCAGTGTCGTACAGCACGCGAACACCGGGGAGCTGTTTTTT.

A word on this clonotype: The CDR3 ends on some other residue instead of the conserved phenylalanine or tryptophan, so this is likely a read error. DNA for the CDR3: TGTGCCAGCAGCTTCCAGTGGGCCACTGAAGCTTTCTAT. It encodes CASSFQWATEAFY. The chain employs TRBV11-1 and TRBJ1-1; the D is unclear. In germline, CDR1 is SGHAT, CDR2 FQDESV (reference sequence). V was trimmed by 3 bases and J by 4 bases, leaving 9 bases between them. The CDR3 is 13 residues long.

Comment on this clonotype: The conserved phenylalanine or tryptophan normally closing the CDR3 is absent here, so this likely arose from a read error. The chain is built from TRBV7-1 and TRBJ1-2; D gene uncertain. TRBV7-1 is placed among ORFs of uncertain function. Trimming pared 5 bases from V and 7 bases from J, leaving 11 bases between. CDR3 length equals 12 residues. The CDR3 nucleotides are TGTGCCAGCAGCGGTGTTCAGGTTGGCTACACCTCC. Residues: CASSGVQVGYTS.

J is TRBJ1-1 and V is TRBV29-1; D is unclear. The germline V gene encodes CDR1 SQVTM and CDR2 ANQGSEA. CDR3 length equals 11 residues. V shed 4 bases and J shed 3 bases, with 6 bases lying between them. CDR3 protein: CSVAGDTEAFF. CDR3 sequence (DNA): TGCAGCGTTGCTGGGGACACTGAAGCTTTCTTT.

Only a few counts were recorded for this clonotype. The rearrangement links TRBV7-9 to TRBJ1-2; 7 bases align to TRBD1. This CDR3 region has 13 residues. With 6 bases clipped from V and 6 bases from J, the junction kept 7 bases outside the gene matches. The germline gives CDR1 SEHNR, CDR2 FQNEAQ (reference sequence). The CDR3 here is CASRSGTADGYTF. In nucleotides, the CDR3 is TGTGCCAGCAGATCGGGGACAGCGGATGGCTACACCTTC.

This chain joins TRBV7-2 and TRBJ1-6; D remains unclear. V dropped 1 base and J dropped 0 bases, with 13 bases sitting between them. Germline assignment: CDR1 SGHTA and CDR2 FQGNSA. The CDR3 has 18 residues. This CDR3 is CASSLEGSLSSYNSPLHF. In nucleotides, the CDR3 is TGTGCCAGCAGCTTAGAGGGCTCCCTGAGCTCCTATAATTCACCCCTCCACTTT.

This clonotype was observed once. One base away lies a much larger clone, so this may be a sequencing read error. In nucleotides, the CDR3 is TGTGCCAGCAGCCCCCGGAAGGATACGCAGTATTTT. It specifies CASSPRKDTQYF. The chain recombines TRBV3-1 with TRBJ2-3; D uncertain. Trimming cost V 4 bases and J 6 bases, with 8 bases left between them. CDR3 length equals 12 residues. CDR1 is LGHDT, CDR2 YNNKEL, per germline (reference sequence).

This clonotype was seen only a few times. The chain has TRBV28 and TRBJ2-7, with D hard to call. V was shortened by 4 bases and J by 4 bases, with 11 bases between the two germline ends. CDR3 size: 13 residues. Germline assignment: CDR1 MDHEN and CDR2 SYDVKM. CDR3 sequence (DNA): TGTGCCAGCAGTTCCCTTGATCAATACGAGCAGTACGTC. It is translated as CASSSLDQYEQYV.

CDR3 region: CASSLGGRGPNYGYTF. The CDR3 bases are TGTGCCAGCAGTTTGGGGGGGAGGGGGCCTAACTATGGCTACACCTTC. The chain is built from TRBV12-3 or TRBV12-4 and TRBJ1-2; 7 nucleotides match TRBD1. V gave up 3 bases and J gave up 0 bases; unmatched junction bases: 7. This CDR3 has 16 amino acids.

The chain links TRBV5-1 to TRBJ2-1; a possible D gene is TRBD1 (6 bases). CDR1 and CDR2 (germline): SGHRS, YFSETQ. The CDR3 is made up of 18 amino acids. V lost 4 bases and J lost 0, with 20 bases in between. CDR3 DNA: TGCGCCAGCAGCGGGTGGGCAGGGGATCAGGGCTCCTACAATGAGCAGTTCTTC. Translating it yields CASSGWAGDQGSYNEQFF.

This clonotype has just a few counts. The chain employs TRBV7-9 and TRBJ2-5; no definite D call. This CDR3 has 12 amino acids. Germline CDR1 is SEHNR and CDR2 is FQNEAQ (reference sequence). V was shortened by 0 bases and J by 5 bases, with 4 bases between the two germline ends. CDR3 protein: CASSLAWETQYF. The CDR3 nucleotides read TGTGCCAGCAGCTTAGCATGGGAGACCCAGTACTTC.

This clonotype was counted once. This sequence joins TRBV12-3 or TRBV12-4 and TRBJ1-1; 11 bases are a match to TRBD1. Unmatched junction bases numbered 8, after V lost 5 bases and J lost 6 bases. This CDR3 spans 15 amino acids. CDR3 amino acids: CASSGGQGAGAEAFF. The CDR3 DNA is TGTGCCAGCAGTGGAGGACAGGGGGCAGGGGCTGAAGCTTTCTTT.

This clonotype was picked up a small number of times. Written as DNA, the CDR3 is TGTGCCAGCAGTTTAGTTTCAGACACTGAAGCTTTCTTT. As protein: CASSLVSDTEAFF. This sequence joins TRBV28 and TRBJ1-1; D unclear. Germline V CDR1 and CDR2: MDHEN, SYDVKM. This CDR3 comprises 13 residues. The ends were cut back, 2 bases at V and 3 bases at J, with 7 bases in the middle.

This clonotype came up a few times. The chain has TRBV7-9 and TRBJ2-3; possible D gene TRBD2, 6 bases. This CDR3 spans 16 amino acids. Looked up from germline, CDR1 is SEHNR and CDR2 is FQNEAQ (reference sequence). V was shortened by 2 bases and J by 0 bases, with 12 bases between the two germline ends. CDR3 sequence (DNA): TGTGCCAGCAGCTTACCGGACGGGACTAGCACAGATACGCAGTATTTT. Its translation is CASSLPDGTSTDTQYF. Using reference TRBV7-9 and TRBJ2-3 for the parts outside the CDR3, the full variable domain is DTGVSQNPRHKITKRGQNVTFRCDPISEHNRLYWYRQTLGQGPEFLTYFQNEAQLEKSRLLSDRFSAERPKGSFSTLEIQRTEQGDSAMYLCASSLPDGTSTDTQYFGPGTRLTVL.